Listed here is a single T cell receptor (beta chain). The sample holds one count of this clone. It lacks a known antigen. The sample holds no much larger clone one base away, and base qualities are not on file. One read represents weak support. These data belong to a study of shared clonotypes between healthy human individuals (dated by TCRdb to about 2020). Looking at the study overall: The cohort comprised a couple of women and three men aged 18 to 49 years. To estimate repertoire size and how much clonotype sharing occurs between individuals, the study deeply sequenced the blood TCR repertoires of 5 or 6 healthy adults. For each donor, CD4 naive and CD4 memory were each given three plates, CD8 naive was given two plates, and CD8 memory was given one plate. Per donor, leukapheresis produced somewhere between about 0.8 and 9.5 billion PBMCs. To increase sequencing depth and limit assay-specific biases, TCR repertoire library preparation and sequencing were carried out by different laboratories using diverse techniques.

CDR1 and CDR2, looked up from the germline V gene (reference sequence), are SEHNR and FQNEAQ. Deletion took 2 bases off V and 0 bases off J, with a span of 10 bases between the germline ends. There are 15 amino acids in the CDR3, from cysteine to phenylalanine inclusive. Of the read, only the CDR3 DNA is kept; its 45 bases are in frame from base 1. Using the deep immunoSEQ assay, TCR CDR3 regions were amplified from genomic DNA by multiplex PCR. For each cell subset, the extracted genomic DNA was distributed evenly across all wells of several immunoSEQ 96-well plates, and each plate served as one replicate. For sorted subsets, each replicate PCR was loaded with 200 ng genomic DNA, equivalent to 25,000 to 35,000 T cell genomes. The purified libraries were quantified using a Qubit 3.0 fluorometer, sized with a Bioanalyzer 2100, and then quantified again using the KAPA Library Quantification kit. Every immunoSEQ 96-well plate was sequenced on a separate single-read 150-cycle Illumina NextSeq 550 flow cell. The paper's data handling went like this. Because only junctional sequences without quality scores were contained in the immunoSEQ output, filtering matching that applied to full-length reads could not be performed. To assign V/J genes and CDR3, sequences were annotated against IMGT germline references using PyIR, a Python wrapper for IgBLAST v1.9. Reads were removed for weak V/J assignments (E-value above 1e-6), missing CDR3, stop codons, out-of-frame junctions, or ambiguous translated residues. A V3J clonotype was defined by an identical inferred V gene, J gene, and CDR3 amino acid sequence. Percentage overlap between repertoires was calculated by dividing the number of shared unique clonotypes by the size of the smaller repertoire. Richness of each repertoire was evaluated using RTK rarefaction, the Chao1 estimator, and Recon v2.1 estimates of unobserved clonotypes. OLGA was used to compute generation probabilities for all TCRbeta clonotypes that the gDNA method yielded from several donors. TCRdb re-hosts the immuneACCESS table, in-frame sequences only. Its copies lack some clones; in the studies checked, an unresolved V gene accounts for under half of them, and the cause for the rest is not known. V and J calls and clone size are copied from that table; D and trimming were computed from the DNA. For this sample the table gives tens of thousands of clones, of which over 55% were detected only once. In total, the top ten clones hold roughly 56% of the sample.

General study outcomes and caveats: Pairwise subsampling led to the expectation that sequencing depth would affect the degree of clonotype sharing among donors. Estimated clonotype richness was generally larger for naive than for memory subsets. Because the study included only a small number of donors, the genetic and exposure-history diversity represented was limited. Compared with non-shared clonotypes, the clonotypes found in all four sorted-subset donors had higher generation probabilities. Rarefaction of sorted-subset datasets indicated incomplete sequencing despite the large sequencing depth. Sampling was restricted to blood, and TCR repertoires in tissue are likely to differ from TCR repertoires in blood. When four donors were compared, the shared fraction of clonotypes was around 5.1% for naive CD4, around 3.6% for naive CD8, 2.3% for memory CD4, and less than 0.5% for memory CD8.

The donors were healthy, HIV-negative adults with no recently reported acute infections or vaccinations. Every donor was a Caucasian adult residing in Nashville, Tennessee, USA. CD8 memory samples consisted of magnetically selected CD45RO+ cells combined with CCR7-negative CD45RA+ effector memory (TemRA) cells. Blood was obtained by leukapheresis, after which PBMCs were separated by Ficoll-Histopaque density gradient centrifugation and cryopreserved in liquid nitrogen vapor phase. Analytical flow cytometry was used to check the purity and quantity of each magnetically sorted T cell population. Each sorted fraction had its genomic DNA isolated and then quantified by UV absorbance on a Nanodrop 2000c.

Sequenced: memory CD8+ T cells sorted from blood. The cell subset or site label, as the study defines it: CD45RO+ cells pooled with CCR7-negative TemRA cells. The V and J genes are TRBV7-9 and TRBJ1-1; a confident D gene designation cannot be given. The TCR originated in a man aged 25-40 years in good health. The CDR3 protein: CASSLQQVMNTEAFF. The DNA sequence is as follows: TGTGCCAGCAGCTTACAGCAGGTCATGAACACTGAAGCTTTCTTT.